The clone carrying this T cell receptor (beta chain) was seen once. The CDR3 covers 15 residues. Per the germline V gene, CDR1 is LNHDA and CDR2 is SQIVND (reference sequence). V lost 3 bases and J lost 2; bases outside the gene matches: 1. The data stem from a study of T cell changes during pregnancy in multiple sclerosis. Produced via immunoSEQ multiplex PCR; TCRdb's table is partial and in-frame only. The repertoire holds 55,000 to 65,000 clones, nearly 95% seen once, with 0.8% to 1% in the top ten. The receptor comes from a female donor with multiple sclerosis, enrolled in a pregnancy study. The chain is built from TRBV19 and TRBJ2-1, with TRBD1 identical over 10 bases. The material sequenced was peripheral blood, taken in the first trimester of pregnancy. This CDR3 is CASSIGQGAYNEQFF. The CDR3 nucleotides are TGTGCCAGTAGTATCGGACAGGGGGCCTACAATGAGCAGTTCTTC.